These 32 T cell receptor beta chains were all obtained from the same sample, sequenced in a study of T cells in Graves' hyperthyroidism and ophthalmopathy. RNA transcripts gave rise to amplified TCR beta CDR3 regions. HTBI primers were the set used in a first-round RT-PCR of the TCR CDR3. One entry per CDR3 protein results from TCRdb running MiXCR on the multiplex PCR reads. The sample lists roughly 570,000 distinct CDR3 sequences, 15% to 17% seen once, with 7.3% in the top ten. The sample taken for sequencing was blood. The receptors derive from a woman in her 30s with Graves' hyperthyroidism.

This chain joins TRBV5-5 and TRBJ2-1; D is ambiguous. The germline gives CDR1 SGHKS, CDR2 YYEKEE (reference sequence). V was shortened by 6 bases and J by 4 bases, with 17 bases between the two germline ends. The CDR3 consists of 15 residues. The CDR3 region is CASTVSSRAYNEQFF. The CDR3 DNA is TGTGCCAGCACCGTCTCCTCGAGAGCTTACAATGAGCAGTTCTTC.

A note on this clonotype: With a much larger clone just one base away, this may be a read error. The CDR3 DNA follows: TGTGCCAGCACCCATGCTGACGAGACCCAGTACTTC. Amino acids: CASTHADETQYF. The V and J genes are TRBV6-1 and TRBJ2-5; the D is unclear. The CDR3 covers 12 residues. V lost 7 bases to trimming and J lost 5 bases, with 11 bases between them. From germline, CDR1 is MNHNS and CDR2 SASEGT.

V and J are TRBV19 and TRBJ1-3, with D unresolved. The V gene lost 7 bases and the J gene lost 8 bases, with 15 bases spanning the gap. Per germline, CDR1 LNHDA and CDR2 SQIVND (reference sequence). The CDR3 sequence is 13 residues long. DNA of the CDR3: TGTGCCAGTAATAAGGACCGAGGAGACACCATATATTTT. Encoded protein: CASNKDRGDTIYF.

A few counts support this clonotype. The V gene is TRBV9, the J gene TRBJ2-1; 11 positions agree with TRBD2. The CDR3 contains 17 residues. Germline V gene lookup returns CDR1 SGDLS and CDR2 YYNGEE. The V and J ends lost 4 bases and 4 bases, in that order; junction bases with no gene match: 10. CDR3 amino acids: CASSPGVGTSGYNEQFF. In DNA form, the CDR3 reads TGTGCCAGCAGCCCGGGGGTGGGGACTAGCGGTTACAATGAGCAGTTCTTC.

Details on this clonotype: It may be a read error: a sequence one base away is much more abundant. The genes are TRBV7-3 and TRBJ2-2; 9 bases align to TRBD2. V lost 1 base and J lost 4; bases outside the gene matches: 4. Per germline, CDR1 SGHTA and CDR2 FQGTGA. The CDR3 length is 16 residues. The CDR3 reads CASSLMVAGATGELFF. CDR3 in DNA: TGTGCCAGCAGCTTAATGGTAGCGGGGGCCACCGGGGAGCTGTTTTTT.

The rearrangement joins TRBV12-5 to TRBJ2-1; no firm D call. Per germline, CDR1 LGHNT and CDR2 FRNRAP. V was trimmed by 3 bases and J by 12 bases, leaving 9 bases between them. The CDR3 length is 11 residues. CDR3 amino acids: CASGLALGQFF. The CDR3, as DNA: TGTGCTAGTGGTTTAGCGTTAGGGCAGTTCTTC.

This clonotype has a handful of counts. This chain links TRBV5-8 with TRBJ1-5; D unclear. V was trimmed by 4 bases and J by 2 bases, leaving 22 bases between them. The CDR3 consists of 18 residues. Germline loops: CDR1 SGHTS, CDR2 YDEGEE. The DNA of the CDR3 is TGTGCCAGCAGCCGAGGACGGGCGGTACCTCTGGGCAATCAGCCCCAGCATTTT. Its translation: CASSRGRAVPLGNQPQHF.

This clonotype came up many times. The rearrangement uses TRBV20-1 and TRBJ2-7; tentative D call: TRBD2 (5 bases). The CDR3 consists of 15 residues. Germline CDR1 DFQATT, CDR2 SNEGSKA (reference sequence). Trimming pared 0 bases from V and 0 bases from J, leaving 12 bases between. The CDR3 nucleotides read TGCAGTGCTAGAGATAGGACTGTCAGCTCCTACGAGCAGTACTTC. Amino acid sequence: CSARDRTVSSYEQYF.

The V and J genes are TRBV20-1 and TRBJ2-2, with 10 nucleotides matching TRBD2. J lost 5 bases, V lost 6 bases, and 15 bases had no gene match. Germline V gene lookup returns CDR1 DFQATT and CDR2 SNEGSKA (reference sequence). This CDR3 spans 17 amino acids. CDR3: CSAPRGLAGVETGELFF. CDR3 coding DNA: TGCAGTGCCCCCCGAGGGCTAGCGGGAGTAGAAACCGGGGAGCTGTTTTTT.

This clonotype was seen repeatedly, ten times or more. The chain is built from TRBV20-1 and TRBJ1-1; 10 positions agree with TRBD1. The CDR3 totals 13 residues. Germline V gene data show CDR1 as DFQATT and CDR2 as SNEGSKA (reference sequence). V dropped 4 bases and J dropped 4; count of bases not matched to a gene: 3. CDR3 sequence (DNA): TGCAGTGCTAAGGGACAGGGGAGCACTGAAGCTTTCTTT. This translates into CSAKGQGSTEAFF.

In regard to this clonotype: It is likely a read error, because the conserved phenylalanine at the end of the CDR3 is missing. The chain recombines TRBV14 with TRBJ2-3; 7 nucleotides agree with TRBD2. The CDR3 has 14 amino acids. Trimming cost V 3 bases and J 3 bases; bases outside gene matches: 3. CDR1 SGHDN and CDR2 FVKESK come from the germline V gene. The CDR3 sequence is CASSQGLRTDTQYS. The CDR3 DNA sequence: TGTGCCAGCAGCCAGGGACTACGGACAGATACGCAGTATTCT.

This clonotype appeared many times. CDR3 in amino acids: CAWGEQGNPSYEQYF. For the CDR3, the DNA is TGTGCCTGGGGAGAACAGGGTAACCCTTCCTACGAGCAGTACTTC. The V and J genes are TRBV30 and TRBJ2-7; D possibly corresponds to TRBD1 (6 bases). Trimming removed 5 bases at V and 1 base at J, with 18 bases between. CDR1 is GTSNPN and CDR2 is SVGIG in the germline V gene (reference sequence). CDR3 length: 15 amino acids.

This clonotype was observed a handful of times. V usage is TRBV30 and J usage is TRBJ1-6, with unresolved D. The CDR3 spans 15 residues. Germline V gene data show CDR1 as GTSNPN and CDR2 as SVGIG (reference sequence). Deletions cut 1 base from V and 0 bases from J, with 7 bases between. CDR3 coding DNA: TGTGCCTGGAGTGAGGAAAGCTCCTATAATTCACCCCTCCACTTT. Its protein is CAWSEESSYNSPLHF.

This clonotype has ten or more counts. The chain has TRBV3-1 and TRBJ1-2; D is unresolved. Trimming pared 4 bases from V and 4 bases from J, leaving 16 bases between. The CDR3 covers 15 residues. In germline, CDR1 is LGHDT, CDR2 YNNKEL (reference sequence). The CDR3 nucleotides are TGTGCCAGCAGCCTGGAGTGGACCGCCTCCTATGGCTACACCTTC. Its protein is CASSLEWTASYGYTF.

This clonotype occurred many times. The chain uses TRBV29-1 and TRBJ2-7; 7 bases are a match to TRBD1. Trimming took 4 bases from V and 3 from J; bases not matched to a gene: 0. This CDR3 has 11 residues. Per the germline V gene, CDR1 is SQVTM and CDR2 is ANQGSEA. The DNA of the CDR3 is TGCAGCGTTGGGGACAGCTACGAGCAGTACTTC. It translates to CSVGDSYEQYF.

This clonotype has ten or more counts. The chain has TRBV20-1 and TRBJ1-4; 9 nucleotides agree with TRBD1. Per the germline V gene, CDR1 is DFQATT and CDR2 is SNEGSKA (reference sequence). There are 16 residues in the CDR3. The J segment lost 7 bases and the V segment lost 4 bases, leaving 13 bases of the junction unmatched. The CDR3 nucleotides read TGCAGTGCTACGACAGGGGGGTTAGTGGTTAGTGAAAAACTGTTTTTT. Translating gives CSATTGGLVVSEKLFF.

For the CDR3, the DNA is TGCAGTGCTAGAGATCTGGCTAGCGGGAGCGACGAGCAGTACTTC. It is translated as CSARDLASGSDEQYF. The V and J genes are TRBV20-1 and TRBJ2-7, with 10 bases that match TRBD2. Per germline, CDR1 DFQATT and CDR2 SNEGSKA (reference sequence). J lost 5 bases, V lost 0 bases, and 7 bases had no gene match. The CDR3 is 15 amino acids.

This clonotype was counted between two and nine times. V gene TRBV29-1 combines with J gene TRBJ1-2, with TRBD1 matching over 7 bases. The CDR3 spans 13 residues. Germline V lookup: CDR1 SQVTM, CDR2 ANQGSEA. The CDR3 here is CKKQQGVNYGYTF. As DNA, the CDR3 is TGCAAAAAACAGCAGGGGGTAAACTATGGCTACACCTTC.

In this sample, this clonotype turned up many times. The chain is built from TRBV5-1 and TRBJ2-1, with 11 nucleotides matching TRBD2. The CDR3 has 16 amino acids. Germline V gives CDR1 SGHRS, CDR2 YFSETQ. V gave up 4 bases and J gave up 6 bases; unmatched junction bases: 9. The CDR3 sequence: CASSPIGSGRVNEQFF. As DNA, the CDR3 is TGCGCCAGCAGCCCCATTGGTAGCGGGAGGGTCAATGAGCAGTTCTTC.

This clonotype was observed many times. The V gene is TRBV11-2, the J gene TRBJ2-1; 8 nucleotides line up with TRBD2. The junction had 14 bases not matched to a gene; V was cut back by 8 bases and J by 5 bases. Germline lookup yields CDR1 SGHAT and CDR2 FQNNGV. The CDR3 totals 16 residues. The CDR3 nucleotides are TGTGCCAGCCGGAGGGCCGGACTAGCAACCGACAATGAGCAGTTCTTC. It yields the protein CASRRAGLATDNEQFF.

This clonotype has at least ten counts. The chain links TRBV20-1 to TRBJ1-2; 11 bases are a match to TRBD1. The CDR3 is 14 residues long. V shed 6 bases, J shed 4 bases, and the junction held 7 bases outside the gene matches. Germline CDR1 and CDR2: DFQATT and SNEGSKA (reference sequence). CDR3 amino acids: CSATGTGGGYGYTF. DNA of the CDR3: TGCAGTGCCACCGGGACAGGGGGAGGCTATGGCTACACCTTC.

This clonotype was found many times. The chain carries TRBV18 and TRBJ2-3; D is ambiguous. The CDR3 covers 14 residues. V was cut by 2 bases and J by 2 bases, with 8 bases left in between. Germline V gene sequence: CDR1 KGHSH, CDR2 LQKENI. CDR3 nucleotides: TGTGCCAGCTCACCAAAGGCGGTCACAGATACGCAGTATTTT. Amino acid sequence: CASSPKAVTDTQYF.

Remarks on this clonotype: A junction end diverges from the germline sequence, so it may reflect a read error. The genes are TRBV7-3 and TRBJ2-2; maybe TRBD2 (5 bases). CDR3 length equals 14 residues. Looked up from germline, CDR1 is SGHTA and CDR2 is FQGTGA. Here the CDR3 reads CASSPNPGTGKLFF. The CDR3 region has the DNA TGTGCCAGCAGCCCCAACCCGGGAACCGGGAAGCTGTTTTTT.

This clonotype has ten or more counts. The V and J genes are TRBV28 and TRBJ2-7; D is ambiguous. The V and J ends lost 3 bases and 0 bases respectively, with 12 bases between them. The CDR3 extends over 15 amino acids. From germline, CDR1 is MDHEN and CDR2 SYDVKM. The DNA for the CDR3 is TGTGCCAGCAGTTTGCCAGGACCGATCTCCTACGAGCAGTACTTC. Encoded protein: CASSLPGPISYEQYF. The full variable domain, with the rest looked up from reference TRBV28 and TRBJ2-7, is DVKVTQSSRYLVKRTGEKVFLECVQDMDHENMFWYRQDPGLGLRLIYFSYDVKMKEKGDIPEGYSVSREKKERFSLILESASTNQTSMYLCASSLPGPISYEQYFGPGTRLTVT.

The chain recombines TRBV7-9 with TRBJ1-2; D gene unclear. CDR3 length: 16 residues. Germline V gives CDR1 SEHNR, CDR2 FQNEAQ (reference sequence). With 3 bases removed from V and 5 bases from J, the gap between germline ends came to 19 bases. CDR3 sequence: CASSFVVGARAYGYTF. The CDR3 nucleotides are TGTGCCAGCAGCTTCGTCGTGGGCGCTCGGGCTTATGGCTACACCTTC.

This clonotype has just a few counts. Compared with germline, one end of the junction differs, possibly owing to a read error. The chain has TRBV30 and TRBJ2-1; 8 nucleotides line up with TRBD1. Germline V CDR1 and CDR2: GTSNPN, SVGIG (reference sequence). The length of the CDR3 is 13 residues. For the CDR3, the DNA is TGTGCCTGGAGTAATCAGGGGGCTAAGGTGCAGTGCTTC. This gives the protein CAWSNQGAKVQCF.

This clonotype was seen a single time. V and J are TRBV20-1 and TRBJ2-2, with TRBD2 identical over 9 bases. Germline V CDR1 and CDR2: DFQATT, SNEGSKA (reference sequence). V dropped 2 bases and J dropped 1; count of bases not matched to a gene: 5. This CDR3 has 16 residues. The CDR3 nucleotides are TGCAGTGCTAGACCAGGACTAGCGAAGAACACCGGGGAGCTGTTTTTT. Protein sequence: CSARPGLAKNTGELFF.

The chain uses TRBV3-1 and TRBJ2-1, with 9 bases that match TRBD2. The trim removed 6 bases at V and 1 base at J, leaving 13 bases unmatched. Germline V lookup: CDR1 LGHDT, CDR2 YNNKEL (reference sequence). This CDR3 spans 18 amino acids. For the CDR3, the DNA is TGTGCCAGCAGGCCCGCCTATAGCGGGAGAGATTCCTACAATGAGCAGTTCTTC. This codes for CASRPAYSGRDSYNEQFF.

This clonotype was seen ten or more times. One end of the junction is discordant with germline, which a read error may explain. The chain is built from TRBV20-1 and TRBJ2-2; TRBD1 is a possible D gene (5 bases). The length of the CDR3 is 15 residues. Looked up from germline, CDR1 is DFQATT and CDR2 is SNEGSKA (reference sequence). CDR3 sequence (DNA): TGCAGTTCCCTCTCTAGGGGCACGAACCCCGGGGAGCTGTTTTTT. Its translation is CSSLSRGTNPGELFF.

This clonotype showed up just a few times. The chain is built from TRBV6-1 and TRBJ2-3; the D gene is possibly TRBD1 (5 bases). Germline V gene lookup returns CDR1 MNHNS and CDR2 SASEGT. V was trimmed by 7 bases and J by 4 bases, leaving 21 bases between them. CDR3 size: 16 residues. In nucleotides, the CDR3 is TGTGCCAGCAAAGAAGGGGCCGCGGCTAACCCAGATACGCAGTATTTT. Its protein is CASKEGAAANPDTQYF.

This clonotype was picked up a small number of times. In DNA form, the CDR3 reads TGTGCCACCAGCAGAAAACAGGGCCCCGATCAGCCCCAGCATTTT. As protein: CATSRKQGPDQPQHF. The J gene is TRBJ1-5, the V gene TRBV15, with D possibly being TRBD1 (6 bases). CDR1 LNHNV and CDR2 YYDKDF come from the germline V gene (reference sequence). The CDR3 is made up of 15 amino acids. V was cut by 2 bases and J by 5 bases, with 13 bases left in between.

This sequence joins TRBV7-3 and TRBJ2-2; 8 nucleotides align to TRBD2. With V trimmed by 0 bases and J by 8 bases, 8 bases remained unmatched. The germline gives CDR1 SGHTA, CDR2 FQGTGA. This CDR3 is 16 amino acids long. CDR3 protein: CASSLTPAGVSGELFF. The DNA for the CDR3 is TGTGCCAGCAGCTTAACCCCAGCGGGAGTTTCAGGGGAGCTGTTTTTT.